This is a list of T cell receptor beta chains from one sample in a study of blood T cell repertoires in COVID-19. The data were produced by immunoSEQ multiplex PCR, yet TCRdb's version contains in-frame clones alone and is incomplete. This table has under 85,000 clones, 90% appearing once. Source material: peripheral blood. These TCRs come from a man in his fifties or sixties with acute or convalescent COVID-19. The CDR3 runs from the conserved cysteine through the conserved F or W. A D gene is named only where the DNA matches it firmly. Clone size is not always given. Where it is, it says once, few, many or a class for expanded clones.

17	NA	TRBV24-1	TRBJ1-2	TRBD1	TGTGCCACCAGTGATACCCGGACAGGGGGCTCTGCCTATGGCTACACCTTC	CATSDTRTGGSAYGYTF
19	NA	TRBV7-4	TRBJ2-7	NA	TGTGCCAGCAGCCCGCAAAGGGGAGGAGGGCATTTACAACGCTACGAGCAGTACTTC	CASSPQRGGGHLQRYEQYF
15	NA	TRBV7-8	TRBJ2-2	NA	TGTGCCAGCAGCTTAGGGGGGGGCAACACCGGGGAGCTGTTTTTT	CASSLGGGNTGELFF
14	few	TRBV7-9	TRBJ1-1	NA	TGTGCCAGCAGCTTAGGGCAGGGGAACACTGAAGCTTTCTTT	CASSLGQGNTEAFF
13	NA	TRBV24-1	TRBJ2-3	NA	TGTGCCACCAGGGCTAGAGGTACAGATACGCAGTATTTT	CATRARGTDTQYF
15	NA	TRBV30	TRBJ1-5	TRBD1	TGTGCCTGGAATACAGGGGGTAATAGCAATCAGCCCCAGCATTTT	CAWNTGGNSNQPQHF
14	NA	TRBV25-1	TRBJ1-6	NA	TGTGCCAGCGGCCCTCGGGGGGTTTGGTCACCCCTCCACTTT	CASGPRGVWSPLHF
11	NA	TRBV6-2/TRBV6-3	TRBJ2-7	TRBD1	TGTGCCAGCAGTTACCGGGACAGGGCGTACTTC	CASSYRDRAYF
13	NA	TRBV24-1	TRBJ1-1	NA	TGTGCCACCAGTCCAGGTTTGAACACTGAAGCTTTCTTT	CATSPGLNTEAFF
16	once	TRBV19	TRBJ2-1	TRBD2	TGTGCCAGTAGTTTTAGCGGGAGGGCCGGGGGCAATGAGCAGTTCTTC	CASSFSGRAGGNEQFF
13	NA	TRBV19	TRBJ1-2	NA	TGTGCCAGTAGTACTACAGGGTCGGGGGGCTACACCTTC	CASSTTGSGGYTF
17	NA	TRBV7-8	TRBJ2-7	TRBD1	TGTGCCAGCAGCTTAGTGTCAGGGGGCGGCAGTAGTCGGGAGCAGTACTTC	CASSLVSGGGSSREQYF
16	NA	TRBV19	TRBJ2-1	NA	TGTGCCAGTAGTATAGGGTGGGGGCAGACCTACAATGAGCAGTTCTTC	CASSIGWGQTYNEQFF
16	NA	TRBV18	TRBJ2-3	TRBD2	TGTGCCAGCTCATCAGGACTAGCGGGAGTTGCAGATACGCAGTATTTT	CASSSGLAGVADTQYF
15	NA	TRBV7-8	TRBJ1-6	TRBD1	TGTGCCAGCAGCTTAGTCGGGACAGACAATTCACCCCTCCACTTT	CASSLVGTDNSPLHF
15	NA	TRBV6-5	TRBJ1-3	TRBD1	TGTGCCAGCAGCCGGACAGGCCCCGATGGAAACACCATATATTTT	CASSRTGPDGNTIYF
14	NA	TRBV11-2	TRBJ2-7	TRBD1	TGTGCCAGCAGCCTGATGACAGGGCCAAGGGAGCAGTACTTC	CASSLMTGPREQYF
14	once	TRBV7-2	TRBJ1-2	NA	TGTGCCAGCAGCTTAGTGCAAGGGGTGGATGGCTACACCTTC	CASSLVQGVDGYTF